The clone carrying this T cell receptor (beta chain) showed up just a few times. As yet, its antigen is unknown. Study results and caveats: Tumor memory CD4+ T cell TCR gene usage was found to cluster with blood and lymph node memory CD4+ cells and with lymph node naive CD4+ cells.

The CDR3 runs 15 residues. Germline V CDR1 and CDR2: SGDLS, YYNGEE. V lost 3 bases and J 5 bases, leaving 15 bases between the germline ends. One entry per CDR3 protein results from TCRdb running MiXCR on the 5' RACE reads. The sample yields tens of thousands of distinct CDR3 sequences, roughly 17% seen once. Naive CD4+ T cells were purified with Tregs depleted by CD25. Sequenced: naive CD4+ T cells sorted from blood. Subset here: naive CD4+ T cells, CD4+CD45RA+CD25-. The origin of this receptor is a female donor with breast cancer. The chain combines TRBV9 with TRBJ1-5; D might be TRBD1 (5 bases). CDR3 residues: CASSATPGGDQPQHF. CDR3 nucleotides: TGTGCCAGCAGCGCAACTCCGGGAGGGGATCAGCCCCAGCATTTT.